The subject of this entry is one TCR beta chain. What this receptor recognizes is not known. One base away there is no much larger clone; base qualities are not given. The donors were included in the validation cohort of 100 to 150 subjects, a group kept apart from the roughly 690-subject first cohort. To prepare the library, the immunoSEQ multiplex PCR assay was applied. For the original study's pipeline: A statistical classification framework was built to diagnose cytomegalovirus status from the catalog of TCR beta chain sequences. Entries here come from immuneACCESS through TCRdb and include only in-frame sequences with V and J called. Some clones fail to appear in such tables; in the studies checked, an unresolved V gene covers under half of the shortfall, and the cause of the remainder is unknown. Clonal size and the V and J genes are those of that table, whereas D and trimming came from the DNA. The sample contains around 350,000 clones, roughly 85% of them found a single time. Together, the top ten hold 0.83% of the sample.

V is reduced by 5 bases and J by 1 base, leaving a spacing of 9 bases between them. From a lookup of the germline V gene, CDR1 and CDR2 are MDHEN and SYDVKM. The CDR3 starts with the cysteine, ends with the phenylalanine, and has 14 residues. The read is trimmed to its CDR3 DNA, 42 bases read in frame from base 1. The data stem from a study of cytomegalovirus exposure and HLA in healthy donors (dated by TCRdb to about 2017). The study in broad terms: The 666 repertoires of the first cohort and the 120 validation repertoires were produced on the same platform, according to a later analysis. The study was designed to test whether signatures of past pathogen exposure could be identified by cataloging public T cell receptors. In addition to the first cohort of approximately 670 subjects, a separate validation cohort of approximately 110 different subjects was used. To predict cytomegalovirus infection status, the study brought together high-throughput TCR immunosequencing, statistical association of individual TCRs with disease status, and machine learning. Broader findings and caveats from the paper: The validation cohort had no HLA typing available for a later analysis, so co-occurrence within that cohort was assessed over all 110 or so repertoires. In vitro tests confirmed that a few of the cytomegalovirus-associated TCR beta chains recognize cytomegalovirus antigens. Most TCR sequences were seen in very few donors, while some public TCRs were found in many individuals. Of the cluster scores, 90% to 95% were above 0 in a later analysis, which found that TCRs clustered in the first cohort also tended to co-occur in the 95 to 150 validation repertoires. The classifier was reported to diagnose cytomegalovirus status with high specificity and sensitivity in both the original and validation cohorts. In the study, roughly 160 TCR beta chains were listed as associated with cytomegalovirus. It was suggested by the authors that the approach could potentially be generalized to other disease states and immunological phenotypes.

This TCR was sampled from a woman younger than 30 in good health and CMV-seronegative. The sequence joins TRBV28 to TRBJ1-3, with no reliable assignment of the D segment. Sample: PBMCs. The nucleotide sequence reads as follows: TGTGCCAGCAGTCTCCGAACTTCTGGAAACACCATATATTTT. This codes for CASSLRTSGNTIYF.